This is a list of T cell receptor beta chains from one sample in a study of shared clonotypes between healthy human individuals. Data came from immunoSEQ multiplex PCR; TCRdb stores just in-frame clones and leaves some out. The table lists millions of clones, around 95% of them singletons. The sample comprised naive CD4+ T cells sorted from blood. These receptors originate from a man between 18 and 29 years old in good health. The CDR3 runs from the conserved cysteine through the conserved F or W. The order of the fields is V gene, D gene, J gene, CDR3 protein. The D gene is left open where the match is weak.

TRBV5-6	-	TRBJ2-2	CASSTRRTGELFF
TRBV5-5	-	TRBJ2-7	CASSPPFRAYEQYF
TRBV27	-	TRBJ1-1	CASSSVNTEAFF
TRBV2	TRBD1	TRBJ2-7	CASSVDRGTYEQYF
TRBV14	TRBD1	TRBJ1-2	CASNPTGTAYGYTF
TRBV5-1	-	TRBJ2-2	CASSLDRGTGELFF
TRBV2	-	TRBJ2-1	CASDAVRGNEQFF
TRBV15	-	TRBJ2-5	CATSRDPIGTHQYF
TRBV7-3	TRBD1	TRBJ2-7	CASSFQGAGPYEQYF
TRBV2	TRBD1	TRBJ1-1	CASSRTGLMNTEAFF
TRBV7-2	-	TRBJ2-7	CASSYASYEQYF
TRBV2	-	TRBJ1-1	CASSNGGNTEAFF
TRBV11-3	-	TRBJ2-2	CASSLEGEMGTGELFF
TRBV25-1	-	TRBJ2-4	CASSEVGAKNIQYF
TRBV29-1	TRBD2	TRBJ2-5	CSVDSLRGEETQYF
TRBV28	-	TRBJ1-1	CASRKVGANTEAFF
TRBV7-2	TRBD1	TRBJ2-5	CASSRSTGVEETQYF
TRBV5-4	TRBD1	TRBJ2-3	CASSPGQGADTQYF
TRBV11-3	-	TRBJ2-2	CASSLAPGADTGELFF
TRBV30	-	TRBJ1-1	CAWGRRNTEAFF
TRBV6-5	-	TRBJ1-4	CASKLGEKLFF
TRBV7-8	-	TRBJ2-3	CASSLGTSTDTQYF
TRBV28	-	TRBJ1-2	CASSPTGAGSGGYTF
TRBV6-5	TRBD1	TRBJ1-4	CASRRTGVIGEKLFF
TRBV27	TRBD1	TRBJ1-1	CASSGQGTMNTEAFF
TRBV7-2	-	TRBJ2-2	CASSLAVQNTGELFF
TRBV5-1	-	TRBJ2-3	CASSLAGRDDTQYF
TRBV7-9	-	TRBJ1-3	CASSPHGPGNTIYF
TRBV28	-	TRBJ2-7	CASSADRSPGTYEQYF
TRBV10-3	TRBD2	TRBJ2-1	CAISGPTSGGNEQFF
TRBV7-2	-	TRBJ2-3	CASSLGTDTQYF
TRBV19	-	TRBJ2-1	CASSTSAGVSYNEQFF
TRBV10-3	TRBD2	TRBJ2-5	CAISVERGEQETQYF
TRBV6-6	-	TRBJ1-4	CASRGDDEKLFF
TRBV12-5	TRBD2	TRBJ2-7	CASGLPRLAGSYEQYF
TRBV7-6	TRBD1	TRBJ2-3	CASSLGDRGSADTQYF
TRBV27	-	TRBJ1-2	CASSFGGWGNYGYTF
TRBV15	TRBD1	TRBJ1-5	CATSRAGQDFKPQHF
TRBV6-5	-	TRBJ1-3	CATSSPASGNTIYF
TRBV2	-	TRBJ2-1	CASSLRQYNEQFF
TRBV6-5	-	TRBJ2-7	CASSSGTGIGEQYF
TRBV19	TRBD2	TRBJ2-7	CASSIGGLAGEEQYF
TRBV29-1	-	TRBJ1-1	CSVEDGRTEAFF
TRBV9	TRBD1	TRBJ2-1	CASSAGEGQGWYNEQFF
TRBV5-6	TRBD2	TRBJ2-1	CASSTSGRFGRNEQFF
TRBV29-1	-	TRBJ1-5	CSVGGYNQPQHF
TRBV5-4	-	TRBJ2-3	CASSFSGTDTQYF
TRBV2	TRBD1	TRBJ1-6	CASSPGTADNSPLHF
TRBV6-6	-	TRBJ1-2	CASSYGRGAEGYTF
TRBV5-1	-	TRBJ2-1	CASSLGPDNEQFF
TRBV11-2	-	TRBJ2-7	CASSPPTVPYEQYF